These 22 T cell receptor beta chains came from one sample sequenced in a study of CXCR3-negative and CXCR3-positive naive CD8 T cells. These receptors' antigens are unknown. Each TRB cDNA library was prepared by 5' RACE (with UMI labels). TCRdb re-called the 5' RACE reads and gives one entry per CDR3 protein, without DNA. The sample holds over 55,000 distinct CDR3 sequences. Findings of the study overall: When CXCR3-positive naive cells were set against CXCR3-negative naive cells, the former had more hydrophobic TRB CDR3s.

The sequencing input was naive CXCR3+ CD8+ T cells from blood. The subset is: CD45RO-CCR7+CD27+CD95- naive CD8+ T cells expressing CXCR3 (TNR3+). The receptors were sampled from a human donor in good health. Some clones in this sample may be carry-over from other donors' samples.

V and J are TRBV29-1 and TRBJ2-5. The CDR3 length is 14 residues. Germline values: CDR1 SQVTM, CDR2 ANQGSEA. The CDR3 spells CSVDQRRVQETQYF.

CDR3 sequence: CASSYSGEGSYEQYF. The chain employs TRBV28 and TRBJ2-7; TCRdb gives TRBD1 as the D gene, but with no DNA this cannot be confirmed. Germline assignment: CDR1 MDHEN and CDR2 SYDVKM. The length of the CDR3 is 15 residues.

The V call is TRBV6-2 or TRBV6-3, the J call TRBJ2-1; TCRdb's assignment of TRBD1 cannot be checked, as there is no DNA. CDR1 MNHEY and CDR2 SVGEGT come from the germline V gene. The CDR3 has 16 amino acids. The CDR3 region is CASSYPGVTPSNEQFF.

This chain uses TRBV29-1 with TRBJ2-7; TCRdb proposes TRBD1, but this gene call is untestable without DNA. Per germline, CDR1 SQVTM and CDR2 ANQGSEA. This CDR3 comprises 12 residues. The CDR3 reads CSVEYGIGEQYF.

This chain links TRBV6-2 or TRBV6-3 with TRBJ2-7; TCRdb selects TRBD1, and the lack of DNA leaves this call unchecked. Germline-derived CDR1 and CDR2 are MNHEY and SVGEGT. The CDR3 is 18 residues long. The CDR3 loop reads CASSYSLDAALSSYEQYF.

J is TRBJ2-2 and V is TRBV7-3; TCRdb designates TRBD1, a call that cannot be tested without DNA. The germline V gene has CDR1 SGHTA and CDR2 FQGTGA. This CDR3 comprises 15 residues. The CDR3 reads CASSLKGALTGELFF. The full variable domain, with the rest looked up from reference TRBV7-3 and TRBJ2-2, is GAGVSQTPSNKVTEKGKYVELRCDPISGHTALYWYRQSLGQGPEFLIYFQGTGAADDSGLPNDRFFAVRPEGSVSTLKIQRTERGDSAVYLCASSLKGALTGELFFGEGSRLTVL.

This chain uses TRBV9 with TRBJ2-1; as DNA is missing, the TRBD2 call by TCRdb cannot be tested. CDR3 length: 14 amino acids. Germline V gene data show CDR1 as SGDLS and CDR2 as YYNGEE. This chain's CDR3 is CASSDDGLAGEQFF. The whole variable domain, filled in from reference TRBV9 and TRBJ2-1, reads DSGVTQTPKHLITATGQRVTLRCSPRSGDLSVYWYQQSLDQGLQFLIQYYNGEERAKGNILERFSAQQFPDLHSELNLSSLELGDSALYFCASSDDGLAGEQFFGPGTRLTVL.

The rearrangement joins TRBV7-8 to TRBJ1-2; the TRBD1 assignment by TCRdb is unverifiable without DNA. Looked up from germline, CDR1 is SGHVS and CDR2 is FQNEAQ. The length of the CDR3 is 14 residues. CDR3 residues: CASSPRLGGYGYTF.

This rearrangement joins TRBV11-1 to TRBJ2-5. CDR1 is SGHAT, CDR2 FQDESV, per germline (reference sequence). This CDR3 comprises 15 residues. This chain's CDR3 is CASSLLQREQETQYF.

This chain uses TRBV12-3 or TRBV12-4 with TRBJ2-2; the D gene TCRdb calls, TRBD1, cannot be checked with no DNA. CDR3 length: 15 residues. This CDR3 reads CASRVLRDRYGELFF.

The rearrangement uses TRBV4-2 and TRBJ1-1; TCRdb names TRBD1, which stays unverified in the absence of DNA. Germline loops: CDR1 LGHNA, CDR2 YNFKEQ. The CDR3 covers 18 residues. The CDR3 loop reads CASSQDQGRGQGSTEAFF.

V and J are TRBV7-6 and TRBJ1-5; the D gene TCRdb calls, TRBD1, cannot be checked with no DNA. The CDR3 extends over 15 amino acids. The V gene's germline CDR1 is SGHVS and CDR2 FNYEAQ. CDR3 sequence: CASSLSPGQNQPQHF.

CDR3 protein: CASSQDRTGGRGYTF. The genes are TRBV4-1 and TRBJ1-2; TCRdb names TRBD1, which stays unverified in the absence of DNA. The CDR3 extends over 15 amino acids. CDR1 is MGHRA and CDR2 is YSYEKL in the germline V gene.

This rearrangement joins TRBV9 to TRBJ2-7; the D call of TRBD1 rests on TCRdb alone, since no DNA is present to check it. Looked up from germline, CDR1 is SGDLS and CDR2 is YYNGEE. There are 15 residues in the CDR3. The CDR3 sequence is CASSATGSPNYEQYF.

The rearrangement joins TRBV28 to TRBJ1-6; no DNA is available, so the TRBD1 call from TCRdb remains unchecked. The CDR3 runs to 15 residues. The germline gives CDR1 MDHEN, CDR2 SYDVKM. CDR3 in amino acids: CASSPQQGRDSPLHF.

The chain recombines TRBV5-1 with TRBJ2-1; there is no DNA to check the TCRdb D call of TRBD1. Germline V lookup: CDR1 SGHRS, CDR2 YFSETQ. This CDR3 spans 14 amino acids. The CDR3 is CASSFGGGADEQFF.

This sequence joins TRBV4-3 and TRBJ2-7. In germline, CDR1 is LGHNA, CDR2 YSLEER. CDR3 length: 16 residues. The chain's CDR3 is CASSQEYARRSYEQYF.

This chain connects TRBV7-2 to TRBJ2-5; the TRBD1 assignment by TCRdb is unverifiable without DNA. The CDR3 sequence is 16 residues long. CDR1 is SGHTA, CDR2 FQGNSA, per germline. The CDR3 loop reads CASSLEPGWGKITQYF. The variable domain in full, with the rest retrieved from reference TRBV7-2 and TRBJ2-5, is GAGVSQSPSNKVTEKGKDVELRCDPISGHTALYWYRQSLGQGLEFLIYFQGNSAPDKSGLPSDRFSAERTGGSVSTLTIQRTQQEDSAVYLCASSLEPGWGKITQYFGPGTRLLVL.

The chain employs TRBV7-6 and TRBJ2-7; the TCRdb call, TRBD1, lacks DNA for checking. This CDR3 has 14 amino acids. Germline V lookup: CDR1 SGHVS, CDR2 FNYEAQ. The CDR3 sequence is CASSAGRGAYEQYF.

The V call is TRBV11-2, the J call TRBJ2-2; the TCRdb D gene call, TRBD1, has no DNA to confirm it. Germline V gene data show CDR1 as SGHAT and CDR2 as FQNNGV. The CDR3 is 15 amino acids. The CDR3 protein is CASSRITDSTGELFF.

The gene calls are TRBV20-1 and TRBJ2-4. The CDR3 consists of 13 residues. CDR1 is DFQATT, CDR2 SNEGSKA, per germline (reference sequence). CDR3 residues: CSARDLDGNIQYF.

The chain recombines TRBV20-1 with TRBJ2-7; TCRdb picks TRBD1, but there is no DNA to check that call. In germline, CDR1 is DFQATT, CDR2 SNEGSKA (reference sequence). CDR3 length equals 14 residues. CDR3 loop: CSGDSDRVAYEQYF.